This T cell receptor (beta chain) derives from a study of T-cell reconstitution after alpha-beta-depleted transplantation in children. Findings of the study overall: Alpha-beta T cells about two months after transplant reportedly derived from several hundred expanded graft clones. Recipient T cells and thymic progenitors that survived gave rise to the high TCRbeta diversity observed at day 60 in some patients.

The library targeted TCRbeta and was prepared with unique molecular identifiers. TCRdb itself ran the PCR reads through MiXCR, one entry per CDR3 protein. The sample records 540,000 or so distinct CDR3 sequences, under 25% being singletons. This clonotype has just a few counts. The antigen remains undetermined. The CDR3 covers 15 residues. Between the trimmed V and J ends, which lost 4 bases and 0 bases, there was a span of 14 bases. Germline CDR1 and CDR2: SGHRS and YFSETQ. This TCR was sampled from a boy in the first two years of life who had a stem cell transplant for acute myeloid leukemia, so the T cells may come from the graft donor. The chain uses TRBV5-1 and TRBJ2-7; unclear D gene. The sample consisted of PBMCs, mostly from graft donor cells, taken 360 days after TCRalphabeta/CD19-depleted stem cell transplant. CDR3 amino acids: CASSPQGPSSYEQYV. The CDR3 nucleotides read TGCGCCAGCAGCCCACAAGGGCCAAGCTCCTACGAGCAGTACGTC.